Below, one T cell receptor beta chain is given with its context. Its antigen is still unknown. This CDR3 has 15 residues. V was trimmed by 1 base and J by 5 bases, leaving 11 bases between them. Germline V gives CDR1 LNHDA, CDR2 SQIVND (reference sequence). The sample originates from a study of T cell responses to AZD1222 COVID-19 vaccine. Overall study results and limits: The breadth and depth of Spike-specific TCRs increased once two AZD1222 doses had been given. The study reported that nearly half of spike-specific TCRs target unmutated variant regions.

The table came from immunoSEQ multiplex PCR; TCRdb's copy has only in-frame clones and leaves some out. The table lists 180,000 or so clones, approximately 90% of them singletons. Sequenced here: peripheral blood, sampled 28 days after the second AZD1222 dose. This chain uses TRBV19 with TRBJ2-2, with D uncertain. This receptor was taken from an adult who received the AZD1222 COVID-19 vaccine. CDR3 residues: CASSIGPLGTGELFF. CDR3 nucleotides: TGTGCCAGTAGTATAGGGCCGCTTGGGACCGGGGAGCTGTTTTTT.